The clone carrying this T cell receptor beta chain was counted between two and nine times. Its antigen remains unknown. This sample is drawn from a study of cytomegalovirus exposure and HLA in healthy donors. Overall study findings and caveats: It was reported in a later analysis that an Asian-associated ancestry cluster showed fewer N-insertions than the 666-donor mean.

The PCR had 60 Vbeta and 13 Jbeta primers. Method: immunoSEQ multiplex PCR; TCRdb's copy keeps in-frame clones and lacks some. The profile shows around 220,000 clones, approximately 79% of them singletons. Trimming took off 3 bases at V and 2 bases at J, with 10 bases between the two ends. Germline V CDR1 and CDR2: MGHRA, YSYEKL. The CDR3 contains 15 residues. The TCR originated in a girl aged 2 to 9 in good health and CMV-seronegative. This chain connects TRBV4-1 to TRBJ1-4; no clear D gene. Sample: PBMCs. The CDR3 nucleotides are TGCGCCAGCAGCCACCCCTCCCCCACTAATGAAAAACTGTTTTTT. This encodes CASSHPSPTNEKLFF.